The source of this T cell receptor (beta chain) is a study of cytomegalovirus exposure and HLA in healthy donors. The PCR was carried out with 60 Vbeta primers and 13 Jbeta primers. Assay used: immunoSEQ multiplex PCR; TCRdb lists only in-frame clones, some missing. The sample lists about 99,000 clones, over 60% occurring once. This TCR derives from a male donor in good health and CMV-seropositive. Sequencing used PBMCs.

Written as DNA, the CDR3 is TGTGCCAGCACCCGACCGGGACTAGCTTCTAGCGGCACAGATACGCAGTATTTT. Protein sequence: CASTRPGLASSGTDTQYF. This chain uses TRBV7-9 with TRBJ2-3, with 9 bases that match TRBD2. Germline assignment: CDR1 SEHNR and CDR2 FQNEAQ (reference sequence). The CDR3 sequence is 18 residues long. V dropped 7 bases and J dropped 1; count of bases not matched to a gene: 15.